This T cell receptor beta chain appears in the sequencing data of a study of T cell responses to AZD1222 COVID-19 vaccine (dated by TCRdb to the early 2020s). Regarding the research as a whole: TCR sequencing covered over 230 trial participants: 200 to 210 given two doses of AZD1222 and approximately 26 given two doses of MenACWY control vaccine. Trial participants were enrolled by age into 18-55, 56-69 and 70-plus year subgroups, with approximately 150, 30 and 60 TCR-sequenced participants respectively.

Notes on this clone: Its antigen has not been determined. No quality values exist for individual bases; no much larger clone is one base distant.

The CDR3 regions of human TCRbeta chains were analyzed by immunosequencing. The authors' pipeline ran thus. Repertoire TCRs were checked for matches against a reference library of SARS-CoV-2-specific TCRs that had been generated using the MIRA antigen-specificity platform. Breadth was defined as the fraction of unique TCRs that were SARS-CoV-2-associated. Depth was defined as the fraction of total T cells that were SARS-CoV-2-associated. Using the MIRA data, every spike-specific TCR was mapped to the spike region that the TCR reacted to and assigned to either a CD4 or a CD8 class. Log10-transformed breadth and depth values were compared by one-way ANOVA with Sidak's multiple comparisons tests. TCRdb took over this immuneACCESS table, retaining in-frame rearrangements with V and J assigned. Such tables are incomplete; in checked studies, under half of the missing clones stem from an unresolved V gene, and the remainder is unexplained. The DNA gave D and trimming, while V, J and clone size come from that table. Recorded for this sample are 89,000 or so clones; 75% to 95% of them occurred a single time. The ten largest clones take up 11% of the sample.

This specimen's time point label, interpreted: about 28 days (+/-7) after the second vaccine dose. AZD1222 recipients whose second dose came at about 4 weeks and those whose second dose came at about 12 weeks were combined into one group, since spike-specific TCR depth and breadth did not differ between the two schedules. Vaccinee samples came from UK trials COV001 and COV002, including a single-blind randomized controlled phase 2/3 trial of AZD1222 (ChAdOx1 nCoV-19) in healthy adults. Trial participant PBMC samples were collected at day 0 and day 28 after the second dose for TCRbeta chain sequencing. V loses 2 bases, J loses 8 bases, and the germline ends lie 18 bases apart. The CDR3 starts with the cysteine, ends with the phenylalanine, and has 15 residues. Just CDR3 DNA is preserved here, 45 bases in frame from base 1. CDR1 and CDR2 were assigned from the germline V gene as MNHEY and SVGEGT. Overall study outcomes, separate from this receptor: Conclusions about previously exposed vaccinees were limited because only six AZD1222 recipients were SARS-CoV-2 seropositive at baseline. Participants were mostly white British, with more females than males. The authors suggested clonal diversity may have been underestimated. The whole spike protein was spanned by vaccine-associated CD4 TCRs, and dominant responses were seen in regions 160-218 and 743-854. Nearly half of unique spike-specific TCRs reportedly recognized epitopes outside regions mutated in the B.1.351 and B.1.1.7 variants. Spike-specific TCR breadth and depth rose significantly after two AZD1222 doses compared with day 0 and with MenACWY recipients. Because no day 14 peak-response samples were available, repertoires were characterized only after the peak T cell response. The 56-69-year group was small, and its depth increase did not reach significance, likely because of low power.

The rearranged chain carries TRBV6-2 or TRBV6-3 and TRBJ1-2; a confident D gene designation cannot be given. This receptor was identified in an adult who received the AZD1222 COVID-19 vaccine. Sequenced here: peripheral blood, sampled 28 days after the second AZD1222 dose. The DNA sequence is given as TGTGCCAGCAGTTACGACGGAATACCCTCGGGGGGCTACACCTTC. This codes for CASSYDGIPSGGYTF.